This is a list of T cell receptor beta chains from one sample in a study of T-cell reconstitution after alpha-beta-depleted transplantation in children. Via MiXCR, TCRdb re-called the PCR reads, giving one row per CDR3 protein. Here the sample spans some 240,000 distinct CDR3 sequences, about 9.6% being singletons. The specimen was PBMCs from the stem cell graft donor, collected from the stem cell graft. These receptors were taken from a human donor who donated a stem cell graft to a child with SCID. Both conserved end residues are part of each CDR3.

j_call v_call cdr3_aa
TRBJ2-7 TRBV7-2 CASSLGGGVYPYEQYF
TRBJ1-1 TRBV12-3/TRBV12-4 CASSNGQILNTEAFF
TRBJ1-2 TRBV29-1 CGTRETNYGYTF
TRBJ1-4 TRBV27 CASRRGGGGWDEKLFF
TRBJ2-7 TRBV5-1 CASSQTASYEQYF
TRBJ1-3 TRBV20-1 CSARGKGHPGNTIYF
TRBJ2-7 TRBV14 CASSHQGTAAEQYF
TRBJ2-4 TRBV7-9 CASSTPGQYENIQYF
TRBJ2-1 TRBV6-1 CASAGPSSYNEQFF
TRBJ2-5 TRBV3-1 CASSQASGGPGTQYF
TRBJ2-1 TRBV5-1 CASSKGAFSYNEQFF
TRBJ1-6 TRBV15 CATSRDWVSPLHF
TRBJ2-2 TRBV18 CASSSAFLGGELFF
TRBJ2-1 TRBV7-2 CASSLRGTSGGGYNEQFF
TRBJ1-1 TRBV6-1 CASRPALGNTEAFF
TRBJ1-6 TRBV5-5 CASSSAQGYSPLHF
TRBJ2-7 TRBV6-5 CASSRDTYEQYF
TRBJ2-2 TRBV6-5 CASSSSPGGTGELFF
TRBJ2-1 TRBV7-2 CASGVWGFAYNEQFF
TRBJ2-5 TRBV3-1 CASSQDLGTDRGETQYF
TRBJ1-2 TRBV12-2 CASRLRDREACGYTF
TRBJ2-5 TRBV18 CASSPNGGGETQYF
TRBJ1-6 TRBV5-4 CASSLMWGGGNSPLHF
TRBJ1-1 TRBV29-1 CSGRQGVSTEAFF
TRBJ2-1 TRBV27 CASSFATSSYNEQFF
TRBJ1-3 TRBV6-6 CASSRGIGNTIYF
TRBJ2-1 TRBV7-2 CASSLGRGLRDEQFF
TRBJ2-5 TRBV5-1 CASSRRGINQETQYF
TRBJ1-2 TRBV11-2 CASSLDGIRGTF
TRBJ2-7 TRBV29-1 CSVRLADYEQYF
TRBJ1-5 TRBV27 CASSGVYDQPQHF
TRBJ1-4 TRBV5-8 CASSLKPGYNEKLFF
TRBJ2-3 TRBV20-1 CSARGGGAGAYTQYF
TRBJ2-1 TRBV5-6 CASSFVRNEQFF
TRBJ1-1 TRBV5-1 CASSLRSMNTEAFF
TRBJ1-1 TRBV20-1 CSAPRGFGAFF
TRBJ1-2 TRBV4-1 CASSQVRGGGYTF
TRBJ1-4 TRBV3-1 CASSQDSGSYNEKLFF
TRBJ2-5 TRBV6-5 CASSFIPGAQETQYF
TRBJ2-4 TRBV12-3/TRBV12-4 CASQRGENTYF
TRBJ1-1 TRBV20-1 CSALWGARTEAFF